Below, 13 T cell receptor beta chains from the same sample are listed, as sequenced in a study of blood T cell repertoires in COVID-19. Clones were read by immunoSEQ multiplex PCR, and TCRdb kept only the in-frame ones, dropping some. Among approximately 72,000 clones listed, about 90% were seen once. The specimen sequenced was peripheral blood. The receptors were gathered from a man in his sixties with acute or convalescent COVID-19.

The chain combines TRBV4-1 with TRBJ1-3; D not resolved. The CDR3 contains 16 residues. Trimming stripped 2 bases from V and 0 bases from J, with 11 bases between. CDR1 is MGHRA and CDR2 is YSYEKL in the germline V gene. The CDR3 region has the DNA TGCGCCAGCAGCCAATTTCAGTTTCTCTCTGGAAACACCATATATTTT. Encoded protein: CASSQFQFLSGNTIYF.

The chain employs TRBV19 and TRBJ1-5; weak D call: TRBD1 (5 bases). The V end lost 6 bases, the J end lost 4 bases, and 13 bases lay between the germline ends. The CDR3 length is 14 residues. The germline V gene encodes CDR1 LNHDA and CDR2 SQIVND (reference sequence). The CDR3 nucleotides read TGTGCCAGTAGCTTCCGGGACTCGAATCAGCCCCAGCATTTT. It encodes CASSFRDSNQPQHF.

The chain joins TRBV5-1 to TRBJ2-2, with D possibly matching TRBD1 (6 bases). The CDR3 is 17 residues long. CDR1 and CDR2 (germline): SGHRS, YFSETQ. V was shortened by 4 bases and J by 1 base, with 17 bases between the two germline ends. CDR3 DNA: TGCGCCAGCAGCGTAAACCCCGGACAGAAGAACACCGGGGAGCTGTTTTTT. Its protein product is CASSVNPGQKNTGELFF. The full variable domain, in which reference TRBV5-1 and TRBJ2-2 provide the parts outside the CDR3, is KAGVTQTPRYLIKTRGQQVTLSCSPISGHRSVSWYQQTPGQGLQFLFEYFSETQRNKGNFPGRFSGRQFSNSRSEMNVSTLELGDSALYLCASSVNPGQKNTGELFFGEGSRLTVL.

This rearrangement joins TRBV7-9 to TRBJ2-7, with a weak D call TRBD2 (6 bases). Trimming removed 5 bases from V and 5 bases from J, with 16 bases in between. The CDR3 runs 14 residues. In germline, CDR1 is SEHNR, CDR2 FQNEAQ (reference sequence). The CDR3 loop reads CASSAGLPDHEQYF. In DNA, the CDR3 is TGTGCCAGCAGCGCGGGACTGCCCGACCACGAGCAGTACTTC.

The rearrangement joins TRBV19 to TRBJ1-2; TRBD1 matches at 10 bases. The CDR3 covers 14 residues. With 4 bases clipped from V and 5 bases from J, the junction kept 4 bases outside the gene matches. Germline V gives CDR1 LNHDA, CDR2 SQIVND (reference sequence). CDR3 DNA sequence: TGTGCCAGTAGTACGGGGGGACAGGGGTATGGCTACACCTTC. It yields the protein CASSTGGQGYGYTF.

CDR3 protein: CASSYDEGTGELFF. In DNA form, the CDR3 reads TGTGCCAGCAGTTACGATGAGGGAACCGGGGAGCTGTTTTTT. J is TRBJ2-2 and V is TRBV6-5; D is possibly TRBD2 (5 bases). The V gene lost 2 bases and the J gene lost 5 bases, with 9 bases spanning the gap. CDR1 is MNHEY, CDR2 SVGAGI, per germline. The length of the CDR3 is 14 residues.

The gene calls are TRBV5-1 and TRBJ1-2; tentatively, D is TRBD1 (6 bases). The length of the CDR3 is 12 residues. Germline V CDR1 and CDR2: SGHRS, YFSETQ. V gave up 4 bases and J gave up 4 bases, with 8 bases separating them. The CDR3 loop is CASSGDTYGYTF. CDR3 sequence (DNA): TGCGCCAGCAGCGGGGACACCTATGGCTACACCTTC.

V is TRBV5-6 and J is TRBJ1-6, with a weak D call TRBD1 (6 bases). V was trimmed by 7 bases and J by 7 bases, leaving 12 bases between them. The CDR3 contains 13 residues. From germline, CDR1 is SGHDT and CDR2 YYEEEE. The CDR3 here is CASVKTGNSPLHF. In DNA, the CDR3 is TGTGCCAGCGTGAAGACAGGCAATTCACCCCTCCACTTT.

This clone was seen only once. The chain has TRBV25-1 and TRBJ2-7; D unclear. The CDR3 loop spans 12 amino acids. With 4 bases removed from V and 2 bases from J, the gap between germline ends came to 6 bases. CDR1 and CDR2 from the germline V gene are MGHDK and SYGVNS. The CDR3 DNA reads TGTGCCAGCAGTGGACAAGCCTACGAGCAGTACTTC. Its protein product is CASSGQAYEQYF.

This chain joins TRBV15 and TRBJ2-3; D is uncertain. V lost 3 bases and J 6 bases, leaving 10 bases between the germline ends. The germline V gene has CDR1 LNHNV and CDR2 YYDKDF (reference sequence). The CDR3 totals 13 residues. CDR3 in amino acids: CATSRSRVDTQYF. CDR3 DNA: TGTGCCACCAGCAGGTCCCGGGTGGATACGCAGTATTTT.

CDR3 bases: TGTGCCAGCTCACCTGCTGCCGGTGCAGGGGATTACAATGAGCAGTTCTTC. It specifies CASSPAAGAGDYNEQFF. V and J are TRBV18 and TRBJ2-1; a possible D gene is TRBD1 (6 bases). Germline CDR1 is KGHSH and CDR2 is LQKENI. Trimming stripped 3 bases from V and 4 bases from J, with 19 bases between. The CDR3 consists of 17 residues.

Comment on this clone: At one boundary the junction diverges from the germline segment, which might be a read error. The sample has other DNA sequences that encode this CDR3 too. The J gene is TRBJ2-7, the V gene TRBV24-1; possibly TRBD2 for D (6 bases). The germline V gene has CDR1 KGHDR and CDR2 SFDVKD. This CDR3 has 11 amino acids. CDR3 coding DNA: TGTGCCACGAGCCTCGGGAGCGAGCAGTACTTT. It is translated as CATSLGSEQYF.

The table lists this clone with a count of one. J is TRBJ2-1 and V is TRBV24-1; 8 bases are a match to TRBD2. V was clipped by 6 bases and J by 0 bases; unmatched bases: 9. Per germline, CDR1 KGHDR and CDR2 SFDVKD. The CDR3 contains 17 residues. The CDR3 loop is CATSTYGLAGSYNEQFF. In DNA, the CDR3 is TGTGCCACCAGTACTTACGGCCTAGCGGGCTCCTACAATGAGCAGTTCTTC.